Listed below are T cell receptor beta chains from one sample, sequenced in a study of T cell changes during pregnancy in multiple sclerosis. Using immunoSEQ multiplex PCR, the repertoire was profiled, and TCRdb retains in-frame clones only, with some absent. Found here are more than 55,000 clones, 88% of them singletons; the top ten hold 0.38%. The material was CD4+ T cells from peripheral blood mononuclear cells, obtained in the third trimester of pregnancy. These receptor sequences come from a female donor with multiple sclerosis, enrolled in a pregnancy study. Each CDR3 is given with its conserved first and last residue. The D gene is left open where the match is weak. Only some rows state a clone size, as once, few, many or a class for expanded clones.

>.|TRBJ1-2|.|TRBV5-1
CASSLERGAGGYTF
TGCGCCAGCAGCTTGGAACGGGGGGCAGGTGGCTACACCTTC
>TRBD1|TRBJ1-4|.|TRBV7-8
CASSLWTGDTTNEKLFF
TGTGCCAGCAGCTTATGGACAGGGGACACGACTAATGAAAAACTGTTTTTT
>.|TRBJ2-7|.|TRBV5-4
CASSLASGQLGEQYF
TGTGCCAGCAGCTTGGCCAGTGGACAGTTGGGCGAGCAGTACTTC
>.|TRBJ1-3|.|TRBV18
CASSPVWPNTGSVSGNTIYF
TGTGCCAGCTCACCGGTGTGGCCTAATACAGGGTCTGTTTCTGGAAACACCATATATTTT
>.|TRBJ2-1|.|TRBV30
CAWYRSSYNEQFF
TGTGCCTGGTACCGGAGCTCCTACAATGAGCAGTTCTTC
>TRBD2|TRBJ2-1|once|TRBV27
CASSSHVAGYNEQFF
TGTGCCAGCAGTTCCCACGTAGCGGGGTACAATGAGCAGTTCTTC
>.|TRBJ1-1|.|TRBV11-2
CASSFQNLNTEAFF
TGTGCCAGCAGCTTTCAGAATTTGAACACTGAAGCTTTCTTT
>TRBD2|TRBJ2-7|.|TRBV7-3
CASSLASGGKTYEQYF
TGTGCCAGCAGCTTAGCTAGCGGGGGGAAAACCTACGAGCAGTACTTC
>.|TRBJ1-2|.|TRBV5-1
CASSLSPTGSNYGYTF
TGCGCCAGCAGCTTATCCCCCACAGGGTCTAACTATGGCTACACCTTC
>.|TRBJ2-1|.|TRBV29-1
CSVAGTPDNEQFF
TGCAGCGTTGCGGGGACACCTGACAATGAGCAGTTCTTC
>.|TRBJ2-1|.|TRBV2
CASSDDTYNEQFF
TGTGCCAGCAGTGATGACACCTACAATGAGCAGTTCTTC
>TRBD1|TRBJ1-1|.|TRBV29-1
CSVVGTVNTEAFF
TGCAGCGTGGTGGGGACAGTGAACACTGAAGCTTTCTTT
>.|TRBJ2-1|.|TRBV25-1
CASSEMGLQNNEQFF
TGTGCCAGCAGTGAAATGGGACTCCAGAACAATGAGCAGTTCTTC
>.|TRBJ1-1|.|TRBV27
CASSLRAGNTEAFF
TGTGCCAGCAGTTTAAGGGCGGGCAACACTGAAGCTTTCTTT
>.|TRBJ2-7|.|TRBV29-1
CSVEEEGVTYEQYF
TGCAGCGTTGAAGAAGAGGGCGTTACCTACGAGCAGTACTTC
>TRBD1|TRBJ2-5|.|TRBV9
CASSSLAGQGQETQYF
TGTGCCAGCAGCAGCTTGGCGGGACAGGGACAAGAGACCCAGTACTTC
>.|TRBJ1-6|few|TRBV7-9
CASSLSPGSNSPLHF
TGTGCCAGCAGCTTAAGCCCGGGGAGCAATTCACCCCTCCACTTT
>TRBD1|TRBJ1-5|.|TRBV27
CASSYGQGPSQPQHF
TGTGCCAGCAGTTACGGACAGGGGCCCTCTCAGCCCCAGCATTTT
>TRBD2|TRBJ2-5|.|TRBV2
CASRGTSGGADETQYF
TGTGCCAGCAGGGGGACTAGCGGGGGGGCAGACGAGACCCAGTACTTC
>TRBD1|TRBJ2-1|.|TRBV29-1
CSVDSGGQGTHEQFF
TGCAGCGTTGATAGTGGGGGACAGGGGACGCATGAGCAGTTCTTC
>.|TRBJ1-4|once|TRBV30
CASRGGDEKLFF
TGTGCCTCACGGGGGGGTGATGAAAAACTGTTTTTT
>TRBD2|TRBJ2-7|.|TRBV19
CASTAGETYEQYF
TGTGCCAGTACAGCGGGAGAAACCTACGAGCAGTACTTC
>TRBD1|TRBJ1-2|few|TRBV6-1
CASRGLTGGDDGYTF
TGTGCCAGCAGGGGACTGACAGGGGGCGATGATGGCTACACCTTC
>.|TRBJ1-2|few|TRBV30
CAWIVGDSGYTF
TGTGCCTGGATAGTCGGTGATTCTGGCTACACCTTC
>TRBD1|TRBJ1-5|.|TRBV30
CAWSHRGQARNQPQHF
TGTGCCTGGAGCCATCGCGGACAGGCGCGTAATCAGCCCCAGCATTTT
>TRBD1|TRBJ1-2|.|TRBV27
CASRPWTGGVYGYTF
TGTGCCAGCAGACCCTGGACAGGGGGCGTCTATGGCTACACCTTC
>TRBD1|TRBJ1-1|.|TRBV18
CASSRNRGGNTEAFF
TGTGCCAGCTCACGAAACAGGGGTGGGAACACTGAAGCTTTCTTT
>TRBD1|TRBJ1-2|.|TRBV15
CAIKTGEPNYGYTF
TGTGCCATCAAAACAGGGGAACCTAACTATGGCTACACCTTC
>.|TRBJ1-4|.|TRBV6-1
CASRRTDTTNEKLFF
TGTGCCAGCAGGAGGACAGATACAACTAATGAAAAACTGTTTTTT
>TRBD2|TRBJ2-1|.|TRBV10-1
CASSSSGSSYNEQFF
TGCGCCAGCAGCTCTAGCGGGAGCTCCTACAATGAGCAGTTCTTC
>.|TRBJ2-2|.|TRBV19
CASSKRERGTGELFF
TGTGCCAGTAGTAAGAGAGAGAGAGGCACCGGGGAGCTGTTTTTT
>.|TRBJ2-5|.|TRBV4-1
CASREPRGRETQYF
TGCGCCAGTAGGGAACCCAGGGGCCGAGAGACCCAGTACTTC
>.|TRBJ1-1|.|TRBV5-4
CASGEANTEAFF
TGTGCCAGCGGGGAGGCGAACACTGAAGCTTTCTTT
>TRBD2|TRBJ2-1|.|TRBV11-2
CASSLNSGGSEQFF
TGTGCCAGCAGCTTAAATAGCGGGGGTAGTGAGCAGTTCTTC
>TRBD1|TRBJ1-1|.|TRBV25-1
CASSELYRGTGNTEAFF
TGTGCCAGCAGTGAATTGTATAGGGGGACAGGGAACACTGAAGCTTTCTTT
>TRBD2|TRBJ2-7|.|TRBV7-2
CASSFQGGPYEQYF
TGTGCCAGCAGCTTCCAGGGAGGGCCCTACGAGCAGTACTTC
>.|TRBJ1-5|few|TRBV19
CASRNRDQPQHF
TGTGCCAGTAGGAACAGGGACCAGCCCCAGCATTTT
>.|TRBJ2-7|.|TRBV6-5
CASSLTSYSYEQYF
TGTGCCAGCAGTCTTACTAGCTACTCCTACGAGCAGTACTTC
>TRBD1|TRBJ1-1|.|TRBV7-9
CASSLTRDRAPEAFF
TGTGCCAGCAGCTTGACCCGGGACAGGGCCCCTGAAGCTTTCTTT
>.|TRBJ2-7|.|TRBV14
CASSLGGPYEQYF
TGTGCCAGCAGCCTGGGGGGGCCCTACGAGCAGTACTTC
>.|TRBJ1-2|.|TRBV19
CASSIGPSNYGYTF
TGTGCCAGTAGTATAGGGCCCTCTAACTATGGCTACACCTTC
>.|TRBJ2-7|few|TRBV5-1
CASSLNLRPGRTYEQYF
TGCGCCAGCAGCTTAAATCTTCGACCCGGGAGAACCTACGAGCAGTACTTC
>.|TRBJ2-7|.|TRBV2
CASTVGRYEQYF
TGTGCCAGCACTGTGGGCAGGTACGAGCAGTACTTC
>.|TRBJ1-5|.|TRBV2
CASSALTVFNQPQHF
TGTGCCAGCAGTGCTTTGACAGTCTTCAATCAGCCCCAGCATTTT
>TRBD2|TRBJ2-7|.|TRBV5-1
CASSKGTSGMYEQYF
TGCGCCAGCAGCAAGGGGACTAGCGGGATGTACGAGCAGTACTTC
>.|TRBJ2-3|.|TRBV5-1
CASSLTGDTQYF
TGCGCCAGCAGCCTAACGGGAGATACGCAGTATTTT
>TRBD2|TRBJ2-7|.|TRBV5-6
CASSIVLSGRDSYEQYF
TGTGCCAGCAGCATTGTACTTAGCGGGAGGGACTCCTACGAGCAGTACTTC
>.|TRBJ2-7|once|TRBV5-5
CASSPFLSGSYEQYF
TGTGCCAGCAGCCCTTTCCTTAGCGGCTCCTACGAGCAGTACTTC
>.|TRBJ1-2|few|TRBV6-5
CASFGGNYGYTF
TGTGCCAGCTTTGGCGGGAACTATGGCTACACCTTC
>.|TRBJ2-2|.|TRBV5-1
CASSLSPTSNTGELFF
TGCGCCAGCAGCTTGTCCCCGACATCGAACACCGGGGAGCTGTTTTTT
>TRBD1|TRBJ1-2|.|TRBV30
CAWKALTGGDGYTF
TGTGCCTGGAAGGCACTCACAGGGGGAGATGGCTACACCTTC
>TRBD1|TRBJ2-5|.|TRBV7-2
CASSWRQGAYETQYF
TGTGCCAGCAGCTGGAGACAGGGGGCGTATGAGACCCAGTACTTC
>TRBD1|TRBJ1-1|.|TRBV11-2
CASSYTYRGNTEAFF
TGTGCCAGCAGCTACACCTACAGGGGGAACACTGAAGCTTTCTTT
>.|TRBJ1-2|.|TRBV19
CASSIISAFYGYTF
TGTGCCAGTAGTATTATAAGCGCATTCTATGGCTACACCTTC
>TRBD2|TRBJ2-1|.|TRBV9
CASSTTSGRAINEQFF
TGTGCCAGCAGCACGACTAGCGGGAGAGCGATAAATGAGCAGTTCTTC
>.|TRBJ1-1|.|TRBV10-2
CATRGGQNTEAFF
TGCGCCACCAGGGGAGGGCAGAACACTGAAGCTTTCTTT
>.|TRBJ2-7|.|TRBV4-3
CASSQGGQTYEQYF
TGCGCCAGCAGCCAGGGGGGACAGACCTACGAGCAGTACTTC
>TRBD2|TRBJ2-5|.|TRBV19
CASKVAGGPETQYF
TGTGCCAGTAAGGTAGCGGGAGGGCCGGAGACCCAGTACTTC
>.|TRBJ2-7|.|TRBV6-1
CATGGGRHLEQYF
TGTGCCACCGGTGGCGGGCGCCACCTCGAGCAGTACTTC